This is a list of T cell receptor beta chains from one sample in a study of blood T cells in healthy people across ages. MiXCR was run by TCRdb on the 5' RACE reads, yielding one entry per CDR3 protein. Of around 1.5 million distinct CDR3 sequences listed, about 40% are singletons. The source material was blood. All receptors come from a woman younger than 35 in good health. Each CDR3 is given with its conserved first and last residue. A D gene is named only where the DNA matches it firmly. Not all rows give a size; the values are once, few, many and, for expanded clones, a class.

D,size,V,J,DNA,CDR3
-,-,TRBV2,TRBJ2-5,TGTGCCAGCAGCCTCCTAGAGGGTGGGACCCAGTACTTC,CASSLLEGGTQYF
TRBD2,-,TRBV27,TRBJ2-5,TGTGCCACAGCGTGGGCTAGCGGTGAAGGAGAGACCCAGTACTTC,CATAWASGEGETQYF
-,once,TRBV6-1,TRBJ1-5,TGTGCCAGCAGTGAGAGTGATTCGGGGGCAATCTTCAATCAGCCCCAGCATTTT,CASSESDSGAIFNQPQHF
TRBD1,-,TRBV6-1,TRBJ2-7,TGTGCCAGCACACTACGACAGGGCTTCGGCGAGCAGTACTTC,CASTLRQGFGEQYF
TRBD1,-,TRBV10-2,TRBJ1-2,TGCGCCAGCAGCCAGAGACAGGGGATCGACAACTATGGCTACACCTTC,CASSQRQGIDNYGYTF
-,-,TRBV20-1,TRBJ2-5,TGCAGTGCTGGAGAGGGGAGAGAGACCCAGTACTTC,CSAGEGRETQYF
-,-,TRBV20-1,TRBJ2-5,TGCAGTGCTAGAAGTAGGAAGGAGGGCCGAGGTGAGACCCAGTACTTC,CSARSRKEGRGETQYF
TRBD1,-,TRBV20-1,TRBJ1-5,TGCAGTGCTGCGACAGGGGGCGGAGGGCAGCCCCAGCATTTT,CSAATGGGGQPQHF
-,-,TRBV19,TRBJ1-1,TGTGCCAGCAGGGGACGGGACACTGAAGCTTTCTTT,CASRGRDTEAFF
-,-,TRBV2,TRBJ2-4,TGTGCCAGCAGAACCGGGGTAGGGGCCAAAAACATTCAGTACTTC,CASRTGVGAKNIQYF
-,few,TRBV20-1,TRBJ2-3,TGCAGTGCTAGAGATATAGCTTTCCCAGATACGCAGTATTTT,CSARDIAFPDTQYF
-,-,TRBV20-1,TRBJ2-7,TGCAGTGCTAGACTCTTTGGGAGTTTCTCCTACGAGCAGTACTTC,CSARLFGSFSYEQYF
-,-,TRBV6-6,TRBJ2-7,TGTGCCAGCAGTTACCTACCACAGGGGGGGCAGTATAATGAGCAGTACTTC,CASSYLPQGGQYNEQYF
-,-,TRBV16,TRBJ1-6,TGTGCCAGCAGCCAAGTCGAGACTGTCGGGTCACCCCTCCACTTT,CASSQVETVGSPLHF
TRBD2,-,TRBV7-3,TRBJ2-7,TGTGCCAGCAGCAAAGAGGTAGCGGGTGGCTCCTACGAGCAGTACTTC,CASSKEVAGGSYEQYF
TRBD2,-,TRBV4-2,TRBJ2-3,TGTGCCAGCAGCCAACGTCCGGCGGCGGGGGGGCAAACAGATACGCAGTATTTT,CASSQRPAAGGQTDTQYF
-,many,TRBV7-9,TRBJ1-5,TGTGCCAGCAGTTATAGCAATCAGCCCCAGCATTTT,CASSYSNQPQHF
-,-,TRBV6-4,TRBJ2-2,TGTGCCAGCGCGGCCGGGGGCTCGGGAACCGGGGAGCTGTTTTTT,CASAAGGSGTGELFF
-,-,TRBV7-2,TRBJ1-2,TGTGCCAGCAGCTTACAAGAGCGCCTCTATGGCTACACCTTC,CASSLQERLYGYTF
TRBD1,few,TRBV7-8,TRBJ1-2,TGTGCCAGCAGCGAGACAGGGTACAATGGCTACACCTTC,CASSETGYNGYTF
-,many,TRBV20-1,TRBJ2-7,TGCAGTGCCGCCGGGATAACTATATACGAGCAGTACTTC,CSAAGITIYEQYF
TRBD2,-,TRBV18,TRBJ2-7,TGTGCCAGCTCAACCCTAGCGGGGTACAATGAGCAGTACTTC,CASSTLAGYNEQYF
TRBD2,few,TRBV4-1,TRBJ2-3,TGCGCCAGCAGCCCACGGGACCTAGCGGGGTACACAGATACGCAGTATTTT,CASSPRDLAGYTDTQYF
TRBD1,many,TRBV10-3,TRBJ2-7,TGTGCCATCAGTGAACGAACAGGGGACTACGAGCAGTACTTC,CAISERTGDYEQYF
-,-,TRBV6-6,TRBJ2-5,TGTGCCAGCAGTTACTCTCCTAGGTACCAAGAGACCCAGTACTTC,CASSYSPRYQETQYF
TRBD2,-,TRBV7-9,TRBJ2-3,TGTGCCGGCAGCCCAGGGACTAGCGGGGGGGCACCTGGCACAGATACGCAGTATTTT,CAGSPGTSGGAPGTDTQYF
TRBD2,-,TRBV13,TRBJ2-3,TGTGCCAGCAAGAAACGGGAGGTCGCAGATACGCAGTATTTT,CASKKREVADTQYF
TRBD1,few,TRBV12-3/TRBV12-4,TRBJ2-5,TGTGCCAGCAGTGGGACAGGGGGCTTTGGTGAGACCCAGTACTTC,CASSGTGGFGETQYF
TRBD1,-,TRBV20-1,TRBJ2-3,TGCAGCGCCACCAGGACAGGGGGCACAGATACGCAGTATTTT,CSATRTGGTDTQYF
-,-,TRBV20-1,TRBJ2-1,TGCAGTGCTATTCCAACTAGCCGCAACAATGAGCAGTTCTTC,CSAIPTSRNNEQFF
-,few,TRBV12-3/TRBV12-4,TRBJ1-4,TGTGCCAGCAGCCTACAGTGGGTCGCTGGTGAAAAACTGTTTTTT,CASSLQWVAGEKLFF
-,many,TRBV5-1,TRBJ2-7,TGCGCCAGCAGCTTGGCCCTCGGAGAGCAGTACTTC,CASSLALGEQYF
-,few,TRBV11-2,TRBJ2-1,TGTGCCAGCAGCTGGGGTGCCGGACAGAGCTCCTACAATGAGCAGTTCTTC,CASSWGAGQSSYNEQFF
-,-,TRBV28,TRBJ2-3,TGTGCCAGCGCAGAGGGGGACACAGATACGCAGTATTTT,CASAEGDTDTQYF
TRBD2,-,TRBV15,TRBJ2-7,TGTGCCACCAGCAGAGACACGGGAGGGCCGGCCGCCGAGCAGTACTTC,CATSRDTGGPAAEQYF
-,-,TRBV7-9,TRBJ2-1,TGTGCCGGCGGGGCCTACAATGAGCAGTTCTTC,CAGGAYNEQFF
TRBD2,-,TRBV2,TRBJ2-7,TGTGCCAACAACCCTGGACTAGCGTCCGAGCAGTACTTC,CANNPGLASEQYF
-,-,TRBV20-1,TRBJ1-2,TGCAGTACTGAACAGGGATATGGCTACACCTTC,CSTEQGYGYTF
-,few,TRBV2,TRBJ2-5,TGTGCCAGCAGGGAGCCCGTCCCGGAGACCCAGTACTTC,CASREPVPETQYF
-,few,TRBV19,TRBJ2-1,TGTGCCAGTAGCCCCGACTCAAACAATGAGCAGTTCTTC,CASSPDSNNEQFF
TRBD2,-,TRBV12-5,TRBJ2-1,TGTGCTAGTGGTGTGGACGGGGGGAGCCCTCAGTTCTTC,CASGVDGGSPQFF
-,few,TRBV5-6,TRBJ2-1,TGTGCCAGCAGCTTGGCCGACGGGGATGAGCAGTTCTTC,CASSLADGDEQFF
-,-,TRBV7-2,TRBJ1-1,TGTGCCAGCAGACAGGGTGGGTTAGTTGCTGAAGCTTTCTTT,CASRQGGLVAEAFF
TRBD2,once,TRBV5-1,TRBJ2-5,TGCGCCAGCAGCGTAGATAGCGGGAGGTCAGGGAATGAGCAGTACTTC,CASSVDSGRSGNEQYF
TRBD2,few,TRBV20-1,TRBJ2-1,TGCAGTGCTAGAGATATGCAGCGGGGAACTACATACAATGAGCAGTTCTTC,CSARDMQRGTTYNEQFF
-,-,TRBV5-6,TRBJ2-7,TGTGCCAGCAGCTTTGTCCCGGGACTGCCCTACGAGCAGTACTTC,CASSFVPGLPYEQYF
TRBD2,-,TRBV7-6,TRBJ2-3,TGTGCCAGCAGCTTAGCGGAGGGTTCGTTGACTAGCGGTGGCACAGATACGCAGTATTTT,CASSLAEGSLTSGGTDTQYF
-,-,TRBV20-1,TRBJ2-3,TGCAGTGCTAGAGATCTTGTCGGGATGAGCACAGATACGCAGTATTTT,CSARDLVGMSTDTQYF
TRBD1,-,TRBV6-5,TRBJ1-4,TGTGCCAGCAGTTACTCCCGGGACAGTGGCGAAAAACTGTTTTTT,CASSYSRDSGEKLFF
TRBD2,few,TRBV29-1,TRBJ2-7,TGCAGCGTAGGGACTAGCGGGTCGGGTTCGGGCGAGCAGTACTTC,CSVGTSGSGSGEQYF
-,-,TRBV28,TRBJ2-7,TGTGCCAGCAGTCCAATTGGGCAGGACAAGTACTTC,CASSPIGQDKYF
TRBD1,-,TRBV5-1,TRBJ2-5,TGCGCCAGCAGCCCCCCTCAGGGGGCGCCTTCGGAGACCCAGTACTTC,CASSPPQGAPSETQYF
TRBD2,-,TRBV29-1,TRBJ2-1,TGCAGCGTGGGGGGACTAGCGGCGCGTACCTACAATGAGCAGTTCTTC,CSVGGLAARTYNEQFF
TRBD2,-,TRBV5-1,TRBJ2-3,TGCGCCAGCAGCTTGGTCGCCCTAGCGGGGGGGCCAGATACGCAGTATTTT,CASSLVALAGGPDTQYF